The 10 T cell receptor beta chains below were found in one sample sequenced in a study of blood T cell repertoires in COVID-19. Generated by immunoSEQ multiplex PCR, the TCRdb table keeps only in-frame clones and is missing some. Of about 82,000 clones listed, around 80% are singletons. The source material was peripheral blood. These receptors originate from a woman aged 40 to 55 with active or convalescent COVID-19.

V gene TRBV7-9 combines with J gene TRBJ1-3, with a possible D match to TRBD1 (6 bases). The CDR3 sequence is 15 residues long. Germline V gene sequence: CDR1 SEHNR, CDR2 FQNEAQ (reference sequence). V dropped 4 bases and J dropped 0 bases, with 10 bases sitting between them. CDR3 nucleotides: TGTGCCAGCAGCTATGGGACACACTCTGGAAACACCATATATTTT. Protein product: CASSYGTHSGNTIYF.

To note about this clone: Additional DNA sequences in this sample encode the identical CDR3. The chain couples TRBV6-2 or TRBV6-3 to TRBJ2-7; D perhaps matches TRBD1 (5 bases). Germline V gene lookup returns CDR1 MNHEY and CDR2 SVGEGT. The CDR3 covers 13 residues. V was pared by 2 bases and J by 4 bases, with 9 bases between. CDR3 sequence (DNA): TGTGCCAGCAGTTACAGAAGGGGTTACGAGCAGTACTTC. Translated, it gives CASSYRRGYEQYF.

The V call is TRBV10-3, the J call TRBJ2-1, with a possible D match to TRBD2 (5 bases). Germline CDR1 is ENHRY and CDR2 is SYGVKD. This CDR3 has 13 residues. Trimming stripped 2 bases from V and 10 bases from J, with 12 bases between. CDR3: CAISELAGWEQFF. CDR3 nucleotides: TGTGCCATCAGTGAGCTAGCTGGTTGGGAGCAGTTCTTC.

The chain has TRBV4-1 and TRBJ1-1; TRBD1 might be the D (5 bases). The V and J ends lost 6 bases and 5 bases respectively, with 10 bases between them. This CDR3 spans 12 amino acids. In germline, CDR1 is MGHRA, CDR2 YSYEKL. The CDR3 region has the DNA TGCGCCAGCAGATCGGGGGTTACTGAAGCTTTCTTT. Its protein product is CASRSGVTEAFF.

This clone was counted a single time. The CDR3 sequence: CASSLTTESGNTIYF. In DNA, the CDR3 is TGTGCCAGCAGCTTAACGACAGAGTCTGGAAACACCATATATTTT. The chain combines TRBV7-2 with TRBJ1-3; D might be TRBD1 (5 bases). Trimming cost V 2 bases and J 1 base, with 9 bases left between them. The V gene's germline CDR1 is SGHTA and CDR2 FQGNSA. The length of the CDR3 is 15 residues.

The chain links TRBV14 to TRBJ1-1; D possibly corresponds to TRBD1 (5 bases). The CDR3 runs 14 residues. Trimming removed 2 bases at V and 7 bases at J, with 14 bases between. From germline, CDR1 is SGHDN and CDR2 FVKESK. CDR3 residues: CASSQYLGGGEAFF. The CDR3 DNA reads TGTGCCAGCAGCCAATACTTGGGGGGAGGTGAAGCTTTCTTT.

The genes are TRBV7-7 and TRBJ2-5; D might be TRBD1 (6 bases). Germline CDR1 and CDR2: SSHAT and FNYEAQ (reference sequence). Trimming left V 0 bases short and J 1 base short, with 9 bases between. The CDR3 has 15 amino acids. In DNA form, the CDR3 reads TGTGCCAGCAGCTTAGCACAGGGCCCCCAAGAGACCCAGTACTTC. This sequence encodes CASSLAQGPQETQYF. Filled out from reference TRBV7-7 and TRBJ2-5, the complete variable domain reads GAGVSQSPRYKVTKRGQDVTLRCDPISSHATLYWYQQALGQGPEFLTYFNYEAQPDKSGLPSDRFSAERPEGSISTLTIQRTEQRDSAMYRCASSLAQGPQETQYFGPGTRLLVL.

About this clone: The identical CDR3 is also encoded by other nucleotide sequences in the sample. V gene TRBV28 combines with J gene TRBJ1-5; a possible D gene is TRBD1 (5 bases). Germline CDR1 reads MDHEN; CDR2 reads SYDVKM. V lost 4 bases and J lost 5, with 6 bases in between. The CDR3 is made up of 12 amino acids. CDR3 sequence: CASSSTDQPQHF. CDR3 sequence (DNA): TGTGCCAGCAGTTCGACAGATCAGCCCCAGCATTTT.

The chain combines TRBV29-1 with TRBJ2-3, with D unresolved. CDR3 length: 15 amino acids. Germline V gene lookup returns CDR1 SQVTM and CDR2 ANQGSEA. The germline V and J ends were trimmed by 2 bases and 2 bases, with 14 bases remaining between them. The CDR3 DNA reads TGCAGCGTTGAAAGACACCGCGAGAACACAGATACGCAGTATTTT. Translated, it gives CSVERHRENTDTQYF.

The V gene is TRBV10-2, the J gene TRBJ2-2, with 10 bases lining up with TRBD2. With 4 bases clipped from V and 4 bases from J, the junction kept 0 bases outside the gene matches. CDR1 is WSHSY, CDR2 SAAADI, per germline. This CDR3 spans 14 amino acids. CDR3 residues: CASSGLAGTGELFF. The DNA of the CDR3 is TGCGCCAGCAGTGGACTAGCGGGCACCGGGGAGCTGTTTTTT.